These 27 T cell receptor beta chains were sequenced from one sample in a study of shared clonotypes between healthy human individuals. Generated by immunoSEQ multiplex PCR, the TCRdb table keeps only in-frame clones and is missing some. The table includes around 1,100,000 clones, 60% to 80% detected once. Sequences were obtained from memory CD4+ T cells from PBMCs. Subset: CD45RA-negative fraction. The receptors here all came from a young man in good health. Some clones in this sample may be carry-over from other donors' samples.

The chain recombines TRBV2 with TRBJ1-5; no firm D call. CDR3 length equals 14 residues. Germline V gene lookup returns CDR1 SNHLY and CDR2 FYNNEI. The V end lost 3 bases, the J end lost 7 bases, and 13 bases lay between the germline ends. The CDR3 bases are TGTGCCAGCAGTGACGAACGGGGTGGGCAGCCCCAGCATTTT. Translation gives CASSDERGGQPQHF.

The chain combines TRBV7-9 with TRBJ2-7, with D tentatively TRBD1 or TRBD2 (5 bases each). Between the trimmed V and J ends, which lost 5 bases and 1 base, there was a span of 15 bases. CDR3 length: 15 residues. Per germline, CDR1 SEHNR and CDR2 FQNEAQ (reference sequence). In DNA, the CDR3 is TGTGCCAGCAGCCGGGACGGCCTGCTTTCCTACGAGCAGTACTTC. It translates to CASSRDGLLSYEQYF. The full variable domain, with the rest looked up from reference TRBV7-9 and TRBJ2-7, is DTGVSQNPRHKITKRGQNVTFRCDPISEHNRLYWYRQTLGQGPEFLTYFQNEAQLEKSRLLSDRFSAERPKGSFSTLEIQRTEQGDSAMYLCASSRDGLLSYEQYFGPGTRLTVT.

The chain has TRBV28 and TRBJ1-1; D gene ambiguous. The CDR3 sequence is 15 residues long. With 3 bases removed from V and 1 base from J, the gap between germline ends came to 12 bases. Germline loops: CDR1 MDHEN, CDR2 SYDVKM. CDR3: CASSFLNHGNTEAFF. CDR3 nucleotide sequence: TGTGCCAGCAGTTTCCTCAACCACGGGAACACTGAAGCTTTCTTT.

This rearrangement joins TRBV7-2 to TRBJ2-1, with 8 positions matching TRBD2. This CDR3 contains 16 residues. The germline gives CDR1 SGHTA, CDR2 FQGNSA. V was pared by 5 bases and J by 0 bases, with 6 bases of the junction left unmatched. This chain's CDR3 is CASSPRREASYNEQFF. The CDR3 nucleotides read TGTGCCAGCAGCCCCAGGCGGGAGGCCTCCTACAATGAGCAGTTCTTC.

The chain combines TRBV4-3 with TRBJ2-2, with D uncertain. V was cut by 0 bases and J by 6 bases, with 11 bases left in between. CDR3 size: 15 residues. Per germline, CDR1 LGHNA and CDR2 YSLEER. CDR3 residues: CASSQEAKGSGELFF. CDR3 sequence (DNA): TGCGCCAGCAGCCAAGAAGCGAAGGGATCCGGGGAGCTGTTTTTT.

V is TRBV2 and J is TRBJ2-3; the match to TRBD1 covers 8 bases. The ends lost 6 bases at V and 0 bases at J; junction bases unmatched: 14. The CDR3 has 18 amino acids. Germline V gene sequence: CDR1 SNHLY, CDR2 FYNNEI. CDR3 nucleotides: TGTGCCAGCAGAACGACTCAGGGGGCCCGGCGGAGCACAGATACGCAGTATTTT. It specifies CASRTTQGARRSTDTQYF.

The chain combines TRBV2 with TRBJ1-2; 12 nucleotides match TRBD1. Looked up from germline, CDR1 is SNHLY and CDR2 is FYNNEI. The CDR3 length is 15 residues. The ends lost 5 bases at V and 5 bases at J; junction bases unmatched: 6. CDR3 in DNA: TGTGCCAGCAGTTCCGGGACAGGGGGCTTATATGGCTACACCTTC. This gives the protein CASSSGTGGLYGYTF.

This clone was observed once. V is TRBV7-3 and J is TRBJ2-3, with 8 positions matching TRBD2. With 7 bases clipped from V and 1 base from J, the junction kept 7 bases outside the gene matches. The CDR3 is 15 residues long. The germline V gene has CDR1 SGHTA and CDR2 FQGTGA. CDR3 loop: CASTEGTSRTDTQYF. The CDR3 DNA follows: TGTGCCAGCACGGAAGGGACTAGTCGCACAGATACGCAGTATTTT.

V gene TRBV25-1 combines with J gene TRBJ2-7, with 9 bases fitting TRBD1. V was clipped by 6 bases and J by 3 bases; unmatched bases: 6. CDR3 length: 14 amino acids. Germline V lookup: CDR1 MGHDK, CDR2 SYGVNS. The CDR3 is CASRAPGQGYEQYF. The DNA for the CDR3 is TGTGCCAGCAGGGCCCCGGGACAGGGCTACGAGCAGTACTTC.

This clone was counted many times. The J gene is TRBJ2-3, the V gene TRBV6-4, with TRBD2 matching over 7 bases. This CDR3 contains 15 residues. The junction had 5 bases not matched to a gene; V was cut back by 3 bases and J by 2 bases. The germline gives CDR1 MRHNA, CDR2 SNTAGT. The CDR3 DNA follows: TGTGCCAGCAGTGAGGGCGGGAGCCCCACAGATACGCAGTATTTT. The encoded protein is CASSEGGSPTDTQYF.

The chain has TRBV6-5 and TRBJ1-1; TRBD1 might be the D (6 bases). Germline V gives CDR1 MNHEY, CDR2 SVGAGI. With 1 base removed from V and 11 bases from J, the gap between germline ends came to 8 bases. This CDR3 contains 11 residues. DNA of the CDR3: TGTGCCAGCAGTTACTTAGGACAGGCTTTCTTT. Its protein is CASSYLGQAFF.

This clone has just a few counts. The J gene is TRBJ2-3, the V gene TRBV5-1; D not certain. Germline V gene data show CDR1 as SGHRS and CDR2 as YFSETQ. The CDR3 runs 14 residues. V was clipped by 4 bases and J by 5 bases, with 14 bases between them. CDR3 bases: TGCGCCAGCAGCCCTGATCCCAAAGGAGATACGCAGTATTTT. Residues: CASSPDPKGDTQYF.

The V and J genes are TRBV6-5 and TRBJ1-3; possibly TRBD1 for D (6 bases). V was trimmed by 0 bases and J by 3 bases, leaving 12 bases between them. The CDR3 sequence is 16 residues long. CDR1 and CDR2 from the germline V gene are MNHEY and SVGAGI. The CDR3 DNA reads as TGTGCCAGCAGTTACTCGGGGGGGCAGGGTGGAAACACCATATATTTT. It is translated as CASSYSGGQGGNTIYF.

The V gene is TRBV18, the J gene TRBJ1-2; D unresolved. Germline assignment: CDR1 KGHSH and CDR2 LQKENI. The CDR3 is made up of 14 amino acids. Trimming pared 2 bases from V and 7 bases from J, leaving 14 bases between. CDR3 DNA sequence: TGTGCCAGCTCACCAACACACGAAGGCGGTGGCTACACCTTC. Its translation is CASSPTHEGGGYTF. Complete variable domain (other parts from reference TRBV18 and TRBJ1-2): NAGVMQNPRHLVRRRGQEARLRCSPMKGHSHVYWYRQLPEEGLKFMVYLQKENIIDESGMPKERFSAEFPKEGPSILRIQQVVRGDSAAYFCASSPTHEGGGYTFGSGTRLTVV.

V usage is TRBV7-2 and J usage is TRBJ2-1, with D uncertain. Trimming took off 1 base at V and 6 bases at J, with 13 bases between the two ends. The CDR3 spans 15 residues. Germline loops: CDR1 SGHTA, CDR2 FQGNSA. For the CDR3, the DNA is TGTGCCAGCAGCTTAGTAGGCTATCTCGGCAATGAGCAGTTCTTC. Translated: CASSLVGYLGNEQFF.

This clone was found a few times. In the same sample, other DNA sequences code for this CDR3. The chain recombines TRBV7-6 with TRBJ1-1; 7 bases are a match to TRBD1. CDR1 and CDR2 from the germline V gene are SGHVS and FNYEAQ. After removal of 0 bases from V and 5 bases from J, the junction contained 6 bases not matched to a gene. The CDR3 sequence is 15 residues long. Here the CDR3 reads CASSLASRGRTEAFF. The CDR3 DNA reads TGTGCCAGCAGCTTAGCGTCCAGGGGGAGAACTGAAGCTTTCTTT.

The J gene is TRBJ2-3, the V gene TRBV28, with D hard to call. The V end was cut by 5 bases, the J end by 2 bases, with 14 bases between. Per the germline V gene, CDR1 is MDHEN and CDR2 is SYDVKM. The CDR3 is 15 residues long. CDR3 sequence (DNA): TGTGCCAGCAGTAGCCGGTACAGAGACACAGATACGCAGTATTTT. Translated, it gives CASSSRYRDTDTQYF.

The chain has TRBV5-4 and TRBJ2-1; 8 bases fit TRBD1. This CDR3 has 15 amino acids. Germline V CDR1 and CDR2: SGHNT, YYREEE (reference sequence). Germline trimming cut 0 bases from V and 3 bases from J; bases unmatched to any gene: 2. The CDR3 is CASSLGTGNYNEQFF. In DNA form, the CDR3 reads TGTGCCAGCAGCTTGGGGACAGGGAACTACAATGAGCAGTTCTTC.

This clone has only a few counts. CDR3: CASRRGSTNEKLFF. The CDR3 bases are TGTGCCAGCAGGCGGGGCTCAACTAATGAAAAACTGTTTTTT. V and J are TRBV27 and TRBJ1-4; D is perhaps TRBD1 (5 bases). Trimming cost V 6 bases and J 0 bases, with 8 bases left between them. Looked up from germline, CDR1 is MNHEY and CDR2 is SMNVEV (reference sequence). The CDR3 spans 14 residues.

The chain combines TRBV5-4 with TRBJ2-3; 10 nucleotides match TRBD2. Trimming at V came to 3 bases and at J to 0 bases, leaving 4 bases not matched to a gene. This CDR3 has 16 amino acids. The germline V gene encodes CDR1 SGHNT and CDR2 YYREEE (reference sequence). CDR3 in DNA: TGTGCCAGCAGCTCAATAGCGGGAGGTAGCACAGATACGCAGTATTTT. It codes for CASSSIAGGSTDTQYF.

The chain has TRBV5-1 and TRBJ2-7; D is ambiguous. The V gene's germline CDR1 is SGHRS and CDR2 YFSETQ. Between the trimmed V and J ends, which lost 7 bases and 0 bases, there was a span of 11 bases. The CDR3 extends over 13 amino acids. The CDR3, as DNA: TGCGCCAGCCTTACAGCGAACTCCTACGAGCAGTACTTC. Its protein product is CASLTANSYEQYF.

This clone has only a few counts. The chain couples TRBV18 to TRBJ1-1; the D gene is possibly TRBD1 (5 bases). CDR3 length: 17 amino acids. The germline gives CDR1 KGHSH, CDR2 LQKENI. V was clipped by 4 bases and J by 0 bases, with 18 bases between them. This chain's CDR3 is CASSREPGTPVNTEAFF. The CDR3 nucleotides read TGTGCCAGCTCACGAGAGCCCGGGACGCCGGTGAACACTGAAGCTTTCTTT.

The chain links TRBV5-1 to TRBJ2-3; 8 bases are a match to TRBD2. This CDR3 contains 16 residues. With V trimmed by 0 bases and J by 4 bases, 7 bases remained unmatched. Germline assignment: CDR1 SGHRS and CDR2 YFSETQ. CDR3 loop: CASSLGPAGASDTQYF. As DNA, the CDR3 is TGCGCCAGCAGCTTGGGTCCAGCGGGAGCTTCAGATACGCAGTATTTT.

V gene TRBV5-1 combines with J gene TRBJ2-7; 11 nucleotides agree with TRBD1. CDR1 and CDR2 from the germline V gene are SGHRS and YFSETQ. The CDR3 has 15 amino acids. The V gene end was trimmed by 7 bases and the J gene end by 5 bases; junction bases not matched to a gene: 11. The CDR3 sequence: CASGISGTGGHEQYF. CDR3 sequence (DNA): TGCGCCAGCGGAATATCCGGGACAGGGGGACACGAGCAGTACTTC.

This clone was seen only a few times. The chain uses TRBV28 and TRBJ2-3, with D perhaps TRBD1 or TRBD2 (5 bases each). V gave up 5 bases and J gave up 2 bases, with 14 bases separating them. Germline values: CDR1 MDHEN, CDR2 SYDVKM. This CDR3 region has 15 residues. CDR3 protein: CASSPPGPVTDTQYF. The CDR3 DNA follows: TGTGCCAGCAGTCCCCCGGGACCTGTCACAGATACGCAGTATTTT.

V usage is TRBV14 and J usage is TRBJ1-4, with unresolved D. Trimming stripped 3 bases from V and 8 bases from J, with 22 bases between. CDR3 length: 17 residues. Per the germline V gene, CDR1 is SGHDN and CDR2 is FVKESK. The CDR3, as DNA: TGTGCCAGCAGCCATTACCCGGCCGGCGTAGGAAGGGAAAAACTGTTTTTT. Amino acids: CASSHYPAGVGREKLFF.

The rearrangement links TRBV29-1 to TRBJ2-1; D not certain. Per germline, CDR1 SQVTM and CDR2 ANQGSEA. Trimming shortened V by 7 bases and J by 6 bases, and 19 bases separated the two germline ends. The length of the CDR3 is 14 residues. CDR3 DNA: TGCAGCGCCGAGCCCGTGGTAGCTGCCAATGAGCAGTTCTTC. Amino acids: CSAEPVVAANEQFF.